A single T cell receptor beta chain is shown here with its context. Participant-given clinical history determined each cohort assignment. This CDR3 is 17 amino acids long. Germline V gene lookup returns CDR1 SGHRS and CDR2 YFSETQ. Trimming removed 5 bases from V and 0 bases from J; junction bases left unmatched: 9. Measured with immunoSEQ multiplex PCR; TCRdb has only the in-frame clones, and not every one. The sample has a few hundred thousand clones; around 87% are singletons. The data are from a study of blood T cell repertoires in COVID-19. This TCR was sampled from a man aged 30 to 45 in a cohort exposed to, infected with or recovered from COVID-19 (not recorded which). The source material was PBMCs or T cells enriched from blood (not recorded which). The V call is TRBV5-1, the J call TRBJ1-3, with 9 nucleotides matching TRBD1. For the CDR3, the DNA is TGCGCCAGCAGACAGGGGGGACAGGGCCTCTCTGGAAACACCATATATTTT. It is translated as CASRQGGQGLSGNTIYF.